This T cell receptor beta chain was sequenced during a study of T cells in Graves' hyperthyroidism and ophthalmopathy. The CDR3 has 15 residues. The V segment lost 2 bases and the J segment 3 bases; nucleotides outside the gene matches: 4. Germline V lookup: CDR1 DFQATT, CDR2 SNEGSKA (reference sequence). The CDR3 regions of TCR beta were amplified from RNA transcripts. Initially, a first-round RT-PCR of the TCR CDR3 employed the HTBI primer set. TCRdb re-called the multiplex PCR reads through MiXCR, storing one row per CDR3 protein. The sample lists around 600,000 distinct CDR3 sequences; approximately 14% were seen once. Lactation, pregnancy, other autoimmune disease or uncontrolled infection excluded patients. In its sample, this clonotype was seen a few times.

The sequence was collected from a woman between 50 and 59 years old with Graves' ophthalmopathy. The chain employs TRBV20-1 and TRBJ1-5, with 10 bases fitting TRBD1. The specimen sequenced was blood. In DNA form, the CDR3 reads TGCAGTGCTAGAACGGGACAGGGGAACAATCAGCCCCAGCATTTT. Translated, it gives CSARTGQGNNQPQHF.